This T cell receptor beta chain was identified in a study of fetal regulatory T cell absence and autoimmunity. TCRdb's table, derived via immunoSEQ multiplex PCR, lists solely in-frame clones and lacks some. The table includes about 46,000 clones, about 80% detected once. The CDR3 is made up of 15 amino acids. Germline V CDR1 and CDR2: MNHEY, SVGAGI. Trimming took 0 bases from V and 6 from J, leaving 14 bases between them. Sequencing used cord blood. The TCR sequence derives from a newborn boy with IPEX syndrome. The rearrangement joins TRBV6-5 to TRBJ1-2; D is ambiguous. CDR3 amino acids: CASSYSAGRFHGYTF. DNA of the CDR3: TGTGCCAGCAGTTACTCGGCGGGGAGATTCCATGGCTACACCTTC.